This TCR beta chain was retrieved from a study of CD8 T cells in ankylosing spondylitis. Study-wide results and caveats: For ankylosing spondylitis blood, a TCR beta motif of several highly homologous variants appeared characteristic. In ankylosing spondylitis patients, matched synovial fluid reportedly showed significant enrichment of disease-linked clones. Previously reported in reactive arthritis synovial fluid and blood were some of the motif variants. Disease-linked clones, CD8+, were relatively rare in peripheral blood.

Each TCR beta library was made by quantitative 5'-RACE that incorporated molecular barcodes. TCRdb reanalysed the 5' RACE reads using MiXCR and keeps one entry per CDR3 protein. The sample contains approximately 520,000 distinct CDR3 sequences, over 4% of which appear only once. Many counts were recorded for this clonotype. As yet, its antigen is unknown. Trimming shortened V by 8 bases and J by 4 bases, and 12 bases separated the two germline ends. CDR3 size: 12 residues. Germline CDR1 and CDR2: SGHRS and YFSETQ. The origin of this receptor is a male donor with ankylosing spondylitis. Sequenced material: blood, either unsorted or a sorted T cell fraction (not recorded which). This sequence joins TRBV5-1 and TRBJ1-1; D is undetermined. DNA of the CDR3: TGCGCCAGTTCTATGGGTTCCACTGAAGCTTTCTTT. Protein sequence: CASSMGSTEAFF.